The entry below describes one TCR beta chain. This sample stems from a study of control samples from healthy donors and cancer patients. Profiling relied on immunoSEQ multiplex PCR, and the TCRdb table lists in-frame clones only, not all of them. The data contain about 83,000 clones, around 91% of them singletons. CDR1 and CDR2 from the germline V gene are LGHDT and YNNKEL (reference sequence). The CDR3 sequence is 15 residues long. V lost 2 bases and J lost 7, with 14 bases in between. Input material: blood. This TCR came from a man in his forties or fifties in good health. The chain links TRBV3-1 (or the pseudogene TRBV3-2) to TRBJ1-4; possibly TRBD1 for D (5 bases). CDR3 loop: CASSQLGQGGEKLFF. CDR3 DNA sequence: TGTGCCAGCAGCCAATTGGGGCAGGGTGGTGAAAAACTGTTTTTT.